These 30 T cell receptor beta chains came from one sample sequenced in a study of blood T cell repertoires in COVID-19. The data were produced by immunoSEQ multiplex PCR, yet TCRdb's version contains in-frame clones alone and is incomplete. The table includes fewer than 350,000 clones, roughly 87% detected once. Sample: peripheral blood. The receptors were sampled from a man aged 25 to 45 with COVID-19, enrolled during active disease.

A note on this clone: Other DNA sequences in this sample translate to the same CDR3. The V and J genes are TRBV19 and TRBJ2-2; 12 bases are shared with TRBD1. Germline CDR1 LNHDA, CDR2 SQIVND (reference sequence). V shed 3 bases and J 8 bases; nucleotides not matched to a gene: 4. This CDR3 is 15 amino acids long. CDR3 sequence: CASSIGTGGTGELFF. The CDR3 DNA reads TGTGCCAGTAGTATCGGGACAGGGGGCACTGGGGAGCTGTTTTTT.

Notes on this clone: Distinct nucleotide sequences in the sample also encode this CDR3. The chain combines TRBV5-6 with TRBJ2-7, with TRBD1 matching 8 bases. CDR3 length: 13 amino acids. Germline CDR1 SGHDT, CDR2 YYEEEE. V lost 0 bases and J lost 5; bases outside the gene matches: 1. The CDR3 loop reads CASSLAGGDEQYF. As DNA, the CDR3 is TGTGCCAGCAGCTTGGCAGGGGGCGACGAGCAGTACTTC.

The chain combines TRBV7-2 with TRBJ2-3; no definite D call. The germline V gene encodes CDR1 SGHTA and CDR2 FQGNSA. Between the trimmed V and J ends, which lost 3 bases and 1 base, there was a span of 8 bases. The CDR3 is 14 amino acids. CDR3 residues: CASSFSVRTDTQYF. The CDR3 bases are TGTGCCAGCAGCTTTTCGGTCCGCACAGATACGCAGTATTTT. The complete variable domain, with remaining parts taken from reference TRBV7-2 and TRBJ2-3, reads GAGVSQSPSNKVTEKGKDVELRCDPISGHTALYWYRQSLGQGLEFLIYFQGNSAPDKSGLPSDRFSAERTGGSVSTLTIQRTQQEDSAVYLCASSFSVRTDTQYFGPGTRLTVL.

The rearrangement links TRBV9 to TRBJ2-1, with D possibly TRBD2 on 6 matching bases. The CDR3 has 15 residues. V gave up 0 bases and J gave up 6 bases, with 13 bases separating them. Germline V gene sequence: CDR1 SGDLS, CDR2 YYNGEE. The CDR3 sequence: CASSVDGMGGNEQFF. In nucleotides, the CDR3 is TGTGCCAGCAGCGTAGACGGGATGGGAGGCAATGAGCAGTTCTTC.

V is TRBV19 and J is TRBJ2-7; TRBD1 might be the D (5 bases). Per germline, CDR1 LNHDA and CDR2 SQIVND (reference sequence). V dropped 4 bases and J dropped 0 bases, with 10 bases sitting between them. This CDR3 contains 14 residues. CDR3 sequence: CASSTQGSSYEQYF. The CDR3 region has the DNA TGTGCCAGTAGTACGCAGGGTTCCTCCTACGAGCAGTACTTC.

V is TRBV5-1 and J is TRBJ1-5; 9 bases line up with TRBD1. CDR3 size: 15 residues. The germline V gene encodes CDR1 SGHRS and CDR2 YFSETQ. The V and J ends lost 0 bases and 6 bases, in that order; junction bases with no gene match: 4. CDR3 DNA sequence: TGCGCCAGCAGCTTGGCGACAGGGGGGGGTCAGCCCCAGCATTTT. It is translated as CASSLATGGGQPQHF.

This chain uses TRBV4-2 with TRBJ2-7; unclear D gene. The CDR3 loop spans 15 amino acids. The V gene lost 0 bases and the J gene lost 2 bases, with 11 bases spanning the gap. Germline V CDR1 and CDR2: LGHNA, YNFKEQ. CDR3 sequence reads: CASSQDPAATYEQYF. The CDR3 nucleotides are TGTGCCAGCAGCCAAGATCCGGCAGCGACCTACGAGCAGTACTTC.

The chain recombines TRBV7-2 with TRBJ2-5; 9 bases line up with TRBD2. The germline V gene encodes CDR1 SGHTA and CDR2 FQGNSA. The CDR3 has 15 residues. V was clipped by 5 bases and J by 7 bases; unmatched bases: 11. CDR3 nucleotide sequence: TGTGCCAGCAGCCCCCTCAAGCGGGGGGCAGGGACCCAGTACTTC. Translating gives CASSPLKRGAGTQYF.

The rearrangement joins TRBV4-1 to TRBJ2-7, with TRBD1 matching 8 bases. Germline V gene lookup returns CDR1 MGHRA and CDR2 YSYEKL. The CDR3 is made up of 15 amino acids. Trimming cost V 4 bases and J 2 bases; bases outside gene matches: 7. In DNA form, the CDR3 reads TGCGCCAGCAGCCCGGGACAGGTCAATCCCTACGAGCAGTACTTC. Translation gives CASSPGQVNPYEQYF.

The V and J genes are TRBV5-5 and TRBJ1-2, with a tentative D call TRBD1 (6 bases). The CDR3 extends over 16 amino acids. From germline, CDR1 is SGHKS and CDR2 YYEKEE (reference sequence). V lost 1 base and J lost 1, with 14 bases in between. CDR3 nucleotides: TGTGCCAGCAGCTTGAAGCAGGGGCGAGATAACTATGGCTACACCTTC. Translating it yields CASSLKQGRDNYGYTF.

This chain uses TRBV4-3 with TRBJ1-3; D unclear. V was pared by 0 bases and J by 4 bases, with 22 bases between. The CDR3 has 19 amino acids. From germline, CDR1 is LGHNA and CDR2 YSLEER. The CDR3 region has the DNA TGCGCCAGCAGCCAAGATGCCCTGGGGAGCTCGCTGTTGGGAAACACCATATATTTT. It encodes CASSQDALGSSLLGNTIYF.

This clone was seen a single time. This rearrangement joins TRBV19 to TRBJ1-2, with TRBD1 matching 9 bases. The CDR3 totals 14 residues. Per germline, CDR1 LNHDA and CDR2 SQIVND (reference sequence). V shed 9 bases, J shed 4 bases, and the junction held 9 bases outside the gene matches. The CDR3 reads CASSTTGGRYGYTF. DNA of the CDR3: TGTGCCAGCTCTACGACAGGGGGACGCTATGGCTACACCTTC.

The J gene is TRBJ1-6, the V gene TRBV3-1 (or the pseudogene TRBV3-2); the D is unclear. The CDR3 has 19 residues. Germline V gives CDR1 LGHDT, CDR2 YNNKEL (reference sequence). The germline V and J ends were trimmed by 0 bases and 4 bases, with 19 bases remaining between them. In DNA, the CDR3 is TGTGCCAGCAGCCAAGAGGCCGGGATACTCTTTTCTTATAATTCACCCCTCCACTTT. Encoded protein: CASSQEAGILFSYNSPLHF.

The chain has TRBV7-2 and TRBJ1-6; 9 bases fit TRBD1. Trimming cost V 5 bases and J 7 bases; bases outside gene matches: 3. The CDR3 extends over 14 amino acids. CDR1 is SGHTA and CDR2 is FQGNSA in the germline V gene. As DNA, the CDR3 is TGTGCCAGCAGCCATGACAGGGGGAATTCACCCCTCCACTTT. It yields the protein CASSHDRGNSPLHF.

V and J are TRBV19 and TRBJ2-5, with D maybe TRBD1 (6 bases). Trimming removed 2 bases from V and 4 bases from J, with 14 bases in between. Germline CDR1 reads LNHDA; CDR2 reads SQIVND (reference sequence). This CDR3 has 15 amino acids. The CDR3 protein is CASSIRGHDRETQYF. The CDR3 DNA sequence: TGTGCCAGTAGTATAAGGGGACACGATAGAGAGACCCAGTACTTC.

The rearrangement uses TRBV3-1 (or the pseudogene TRBV3-2) and TRBJ2-3; D not resolved. The CDR3 has 14 residues. The V gene's germline CDR1 is LGHDT and CDR2 YNNKEL (reference sequence). Trimming took off 1 base at V and 1 base at J, with 6 bases between the two ends. DNA of the CDR3: TGTGCCAGCAGCCAAGGCGCGGGCACAGATACGCAGTATTTT. It specifies CASSQGAGTDTQYF.

The chain is built from TRBV6-5 and TRBJ1-4; the D gene is possibly TRBD1 (6 bases). Germline V gene data show CDR1 as MNHEY and CDR2 as SVGAGI. V dropped 4 bases and J dropped 13 bases, with 16 bases sitting between them. CDR3 length equals 13 residues. The CDR3 DNA follows: TGTGCCAGCAGTTCCTACGACAGGACGTTACTGTTTTTT. It codes for CASSSYDRTLLFF.

V usage is TRBV5-6 and J usage is TRBJ2-3; TRBD2 matches 7 bases. Germline assignment: CDR1 SGHDT and CDR2 YYEEEE. After removal of 3 bases from V and 3 bases from J, the junction contained 4 bases not matched to a gene. CDR3 size: 14 residues. CDR3 sequence (DNA): TGTGCCAGCAGCTCCGGACTAGAGACAGATACGCAGTATTTT. Protein: CASSSGLETDTQYF.

The rearrangement uses TRBV29-1 and TRBJ2-3; 8 bases line up with TRBD2. CDR3 length: 15 amino acids. Germline V gives CDR1 SQVTM, CDR2 ANQGSEA. Trimming took 6 bases from V and 2 from J; bases not matched to a gene: 10. The CDR3 reads CSVDTSGTFTDTQYF. The DNA of the CDR3 is TGCAGCGTGGATACTAGCGGAACCTTCACAGATACGCAGTATTTT.

The chain couples TRBV7-2 to TRBJ2-7, with D possibly matching TRBD2 (6 bases). Trimming stripped 2 bases from V and 4 bases from J, with 21 bases between. The CDR3 contains 17 residues. Germline CDR1 is SGHTA and CDR2 is FQGNSA. The CDR3 sequence is CASSLTGSAGPQYEQYF. In DNA, the CDR3 is TGTGCCAGCAGCTTAACAGGTTCAGCGGGCCCGCAGTACGAGCAGTACTTC.

In its sample, this clone was seen once. V is TRBV18 and J is TRBJ2-1, with 10 bases identical to TRBD2. Germline-derived CDR1 and CDR2 are KGHSH and LQKENI. With 4 bases clipped from V and 4 bases from J, the junction kept 16 bases outside the gene matches. This CDR3 spans 19 amino acids. The CDR3 DNA follows: TGTGCCAGCTCACAACCGGGACTAGCGAGGAGAGGGCTATACAATGAGCAGTTCTTC. It encodes CASSQPGLARRGLYNEQFF.

J is TRBJ1-1 and V is TRBV4-3; D not certain. V lost 2 bases, J lost 7 bases, and 14 bases lay in between. Germline assignment: CDR1 LGHNA and CDR2 YSLEER. This CDR3 contains 14 residues. CDR3 in DNA: TGCGCCAGCAGCCAATCGTCCGAGCCTGGTGAAGCTTTCTTT. Translated, it gives CASSQSSEPGEAFF.

The chain links TRBV7-9 to TRBJ2-7, with a weak D call TRBD2 (5 bases). The CDR3 has 15 residues. Trimming cost V 1 base and J 6 bases, with 16 bases left between them. Germline assignment: CDR1 SEHNR and CDR2 FQNEAQ (reference sequence). In DNA, the CDR3 is TGTGCCAGCAGCTTAGATACGGGGTCCAGGAGCGAGCAGTACTTC. It specifies CASSLDTGSRSEQYF.

The V call is TRBV6-2 or TRBV6-3, the J call TRBJ2-5; 9 bases line up with TRBD1. Trimming at V came to 5 bases and at J to 4 bases, leaving 11 bases not matched to a gene. Germline V gives CDR1 MNHEY, CDR2 SVGEGT. The CDR3 has 16 residues. The CDR3 here is CASSEARTGGRETQYF. CDR3 sequence (DNA): TGTGCCAGCAGTGAGGCACGAACAGGGGGCAGAGAGACCCAGTACTTC.

The chain carries TRBV28 and TRBJ1-3; D remains ambiguous. The CDR3 covers 17 residues. Germline CDR1 and CDR2: MDHEN and SYDVKM. Trimming left V 5 bases short and J 0 bases short, with 17 bases between. CDR3 region: CASSPLDGLFSGNTIYF. The CDR3 DNA sequence: TGTGCCAGCAGTCCGCTTGACGGACTTTTCTCTGGAAACACCATATATTTT.

This chain uses TRBV14 with TRBJ2-2; 8 bases align to TRBD2. Germline CDR1 reads SGHDN; CDR2 reads FVKESK. The CDR3 length is 17 residues. Unmatched junction bases numbered 10, after V lost 4 bases and J lost 3 bases. This chain's CDR3 is CASSPRWTSLDTGELFF. CDR3 DNA: TGTGCCAGCAGCCCCCGATGGACTAGCTTGGACACCGGGGAGCTGTTTTTT.

The CDR3: CASSFGQGASNEQFF. CDR3 sequence (DNA): TGTGCCAGCAGCTTCGGGCAGGGGGCGTCCAATGAGCAGTTCTTC. J is TRBJ2-1 and V is TRBV11-2; TRBD1 matches at 8 bases. CDR3 length: 15 residues. Per the germline V gene, CDR1 is SGHAT and CDR2 is FQNNGV. The ends lost 3 bases at V and 6 bases at J; junction bases unmatched: 7.

The genes are TRBV29-1 and TRBJ2-5; 8 bases align to TRBD1. This CDR3 contains 13 residues. Trimming removed 3 bases from V and 2 bases from J; junction bases left unmatched: 2. Germline assignment: CDR1 SQVTM and CDR2 ANQGSEA. CDR3 bases: TGCAGCGTTGAGAGGACAGGGCAAGAGACCCAGTACTTC. This encodes CSVERTGQETQYF.

This chain joins TRBV19 and TRBJ2-7, with D maybe TRBD1 (6 bases). CDR1 is LNHDA and CDR2 is SQIVND in the germline V gene (reference sequence). The germline V and J ends were trimmed by 4 bases and 3 bases, with 16 bases remaining between them. The CDR3 consists of 15 residues. The CDR3 nucleotides are TGTGCCAGTAGTACTCAGGGGCTTACGGGCTACGAGCAGTACTTC. Encoded protein: CASSTQGLTGYEQYF.

This rearrangement joins TRBV29-1 to TRBJ2-7; the D gene is possibly TRBD2 (6 bases). V was clipped by 4 bases and J by 0 bases, with 13 bases between them. Germline-derived CDR1 and CDR2 are SQVTM and ANQGSEA. This CDR3 is 14 amino acids long. The CDR3 bases are TGCAGCGTTGGATTTTGGACTACCTCCTACGAGCAGTACTTC. Protein product: CSVGFWTTSYEQYF.